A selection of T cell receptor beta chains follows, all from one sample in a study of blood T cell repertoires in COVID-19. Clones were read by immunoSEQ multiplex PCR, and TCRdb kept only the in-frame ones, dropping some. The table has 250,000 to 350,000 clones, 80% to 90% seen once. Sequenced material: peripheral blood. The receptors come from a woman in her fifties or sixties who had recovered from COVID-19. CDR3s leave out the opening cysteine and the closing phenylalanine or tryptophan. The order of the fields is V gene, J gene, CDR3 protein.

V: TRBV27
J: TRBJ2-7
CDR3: ASSRTWTSVYEQY

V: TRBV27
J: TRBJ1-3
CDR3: ASRPSDIRRNTIY

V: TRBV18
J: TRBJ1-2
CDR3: ASSQTGGSYYGYT

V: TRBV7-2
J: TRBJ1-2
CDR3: ASSRAQDGAYT

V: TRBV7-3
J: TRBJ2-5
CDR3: ASSLGGLETQY

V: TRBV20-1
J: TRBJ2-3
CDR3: SASPTDTQY

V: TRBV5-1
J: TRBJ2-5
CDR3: ASSHGLAGGIPGETQY

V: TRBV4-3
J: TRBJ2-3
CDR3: ASSQDLPLAVDTQY

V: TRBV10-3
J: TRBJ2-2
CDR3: AIKASVFTGELF

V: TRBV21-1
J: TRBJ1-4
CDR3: ARDRGLQEKLF

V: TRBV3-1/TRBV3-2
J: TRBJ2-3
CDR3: ASSQAGPHTDTQY

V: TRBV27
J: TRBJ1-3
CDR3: ASRGLHSGNTIY

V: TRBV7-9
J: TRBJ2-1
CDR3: ASRTSGSYNEQF

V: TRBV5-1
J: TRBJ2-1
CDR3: ASSLGQGGNEQF

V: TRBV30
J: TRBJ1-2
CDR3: AWSANRGYGYT

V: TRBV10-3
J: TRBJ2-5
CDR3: ATRGSREGETQY

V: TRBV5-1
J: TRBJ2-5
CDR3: ASQHGTSEGETQY

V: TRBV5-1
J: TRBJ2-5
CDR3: ASSLGQGSETQY

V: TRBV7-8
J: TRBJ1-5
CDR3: ASSLDLGSSNQPQH

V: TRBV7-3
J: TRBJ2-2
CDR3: ASSLIGGMNTGELF

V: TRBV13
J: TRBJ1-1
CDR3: ASSLSGVSEAF

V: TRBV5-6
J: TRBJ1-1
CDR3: ASSWRRGWTEAF

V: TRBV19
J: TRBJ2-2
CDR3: ASRNRGLTGELF

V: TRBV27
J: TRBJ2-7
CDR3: ASSFLAGSYEQY

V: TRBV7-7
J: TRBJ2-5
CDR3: ASSLFGQQETQY

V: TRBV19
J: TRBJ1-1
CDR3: ASSYTGANTEAF

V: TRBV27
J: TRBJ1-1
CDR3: ASSLQGRGTEAF

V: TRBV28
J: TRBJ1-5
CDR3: ASRLEQGRGNQPQH

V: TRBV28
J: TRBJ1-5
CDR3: ASSFRTAFRNQPQH

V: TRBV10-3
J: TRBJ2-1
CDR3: AISGLAANEQF

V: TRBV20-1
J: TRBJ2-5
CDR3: SASFPETQY

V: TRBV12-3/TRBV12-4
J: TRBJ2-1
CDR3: ASRTSFWQF

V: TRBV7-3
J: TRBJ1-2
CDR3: ASRPLHQGLTGGYT

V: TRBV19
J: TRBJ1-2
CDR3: ASSNPGGIEDGYT

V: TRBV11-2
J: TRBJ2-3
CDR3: ASSTGDTQY

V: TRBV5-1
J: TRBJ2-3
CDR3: ASSLVGGTSTDTQY

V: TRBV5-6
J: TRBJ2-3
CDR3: ASSLLGTSGSTDTQY

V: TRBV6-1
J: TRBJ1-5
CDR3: ASSEQGSWSNQPQH

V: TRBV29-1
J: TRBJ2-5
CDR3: SWTREETQY

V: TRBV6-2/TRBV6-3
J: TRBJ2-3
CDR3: ASSYRSTSTDTQY

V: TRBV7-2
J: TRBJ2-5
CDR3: ASSWSAVQETQY

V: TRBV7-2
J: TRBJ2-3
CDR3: ASSSLTGEADTQY

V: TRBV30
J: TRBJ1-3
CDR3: AWNPGISGNTIY

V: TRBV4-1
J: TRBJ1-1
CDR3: ASSHQKGGDTEAF

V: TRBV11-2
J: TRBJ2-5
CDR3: ASSLVAGISPETQY

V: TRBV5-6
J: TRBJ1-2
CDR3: ASSGTVTNYGYT

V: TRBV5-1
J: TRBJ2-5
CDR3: ASSPWTGSGETQY

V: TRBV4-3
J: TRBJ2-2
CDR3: ASSPGLAGDGGELF

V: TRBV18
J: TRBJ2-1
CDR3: ASSPLAARNNEQF

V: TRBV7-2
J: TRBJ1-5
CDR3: ASSPQTGGRQSSNQPQH

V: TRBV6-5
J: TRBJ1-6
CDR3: ASSGSENSPLH

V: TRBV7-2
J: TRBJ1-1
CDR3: ASSPGVRNTEAF

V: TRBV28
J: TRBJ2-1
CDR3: ASTEERVGWGYYNEQF

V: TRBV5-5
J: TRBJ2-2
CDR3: ASSLRSSGPGELF

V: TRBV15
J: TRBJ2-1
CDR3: ATSRGTSSPHEQF